A selection of T cell receptor beta chains follows, all from one sample in a study of T cells in Graves' hyperthyroidism and ophthalmopathy. Via MiXCR, TCRdb re-called the multiplex PCR reads, giving one row per CDR3 protein. The sample yields fewer than 900,000 distinct CDR3 sequences, around 17% seen once. Sample: blood. The source is a man aged 18 to 30 with Graves' hyperthyroidism. Each CDR3 is given with its conserved first and last residue. A D gene is named only where the DNA matches it firmly. Clone size is stated in some rows and not others, as once, few, many or a class when expanded.

J: TRBJ2-5; size: -; V: TRBV10-3; D: -; DNA: TGTGCCATCAGGGAGGGGGCGCTCCCCCCCTTGGACTTC; CDR3: CAIREGALPPLDF
J: TRBJ1-1; size: few; V: TRBV29-1; D: TRBD1; DNA: TGCAGCGTTTTACAGGGGGGCACTGAAGCTTTCTTT; CDR3: CSVLQGGTEAFF
J: TRBJ2-1; size: -; V: TRBV4-1; D: TRBD2; DNA: TGCGCCAGCAGCCCCACTAGCGGGAGAGTCGAAGAGCAGTTCTTC; CDR3: CASSPTSGRVEEQFF
J: TRBJ1-1; size: -; V: TRBV9; D: -; DNA: TGTGCCAGCAGCGAATCAGGGTTGGCGAACACTGAAGCTTTCTTT; CDR3: CASSESGLANTEAFF
J: TRBJ1-2; size: few; V: TRBV5-1; D: -; DNA: TGCGCCAGCAGCGGCGGGGGCAGTCACTATGGCTACACCTTC; CDR3: CASSGGGSHYGYTF
J: TRBJ2-7; size: many; V: TRBV3-1; D: -; DNA: TGTGCCACTGGTCTCGCTGGGACCCACTACGAGCAGTACTTC; CDR3: CATGLAGTHYEQYF
J: TRBJ2-3; size: -; V: TRBV5-6; D: -; DNA: TGTGCCAGCAGCTTACGGGACTTTGGCCCGGGTACGCAGTATTTT; CDR3: CASSLRDFGPGTQYF
J: TRBJ2-5; size: few; V: TRBV15; D: TRBD1; DNA: TGTGCCACCAGTCTTGGGACAGGGGCTTGGGAGACCCAGTACTTC; CDR3: CATSLGTGAWETQYF
J: TRBJ1-1; size: many; V: TRBV28; D: -; DNA: TGTGCCAGCAGTCCCCTGGGGCTTATGAACACTGAAGCTTTCTTT; CDR3: CASSPLGLMNTEAFF
J: TRBJ1-5; size: few; V: TRBV2; D: -; DNA: TGTGCCAGCACTGCGGGTAGTGGCAATCAGCCCCAGCATTTT; CDR3: CASTAGSGNQPQHF
J: TRBJ2-3; size: many; V: TRBV6-1; D: -; DNA: TGTGCCAGCAGTGACGGAGTAGGGAATCGGAAGGCAGATACGCAGTATTTT; CDR3: CASSDGVGNRKADTQYF
J: TRBJ2-3; size: -; V: TRBV6-5; D: TRBD1; DNA: TGTGTCAGCAGTTACTCAGGACAGGGGGTGACAGATACGCAGTATTTT; CDR3: CVSSYSGQGVTDTQYF
J: TRBJ2-3; size: few; V: TRBV28; D: -; DNA: TGTGCCAGCAATGAACTAAACGAACTTGGCACAGATACGCAGTATTTT; CDR3: CASNELNELGTDTQYF
J: TRBJ2-3; size: many; V: TRBV10-3; D: -; DNA: TGTGCCATCAGTGAGCCCCGGGTCCTAAGCACAGATACGCAGTATTTT; CDR3: CAISEPRVLSTDTQYF
J: TRBJ2-1; size: many; V: TRBV20-1; D: -; DNA: TGCAGTGCTCCAGGATACAATGAGCAGTTCTTC; CDR3: CSAPGYNEQFF
J: TRBJ2-7; size: many; V: TRBV20-1; D: -; DNA: TGCAGTGCTAGAGATCGTAGCACCTACGAGCAGTACTTC; CDR3: CSARDRSTYEQYF
J: TRBJ1-4; size: few; V: TRBV11-2; D: -; DNA: TGTGCCAGCAGAGGGGTTAAGCATGAAAAACTGTTTTTT; CDR3: CASRGVKHEKLFF
J: TRBJ2-7; size: many; V: TRBV6-1; D: TRBD2; DNA: TGTGCCAGCAGTGATGAGACTAGCGGGTCCTACGAGCAGTACTTC; CDR3: CASSDETSGSYEQYF
J: TRBJ2-2; size: many; V: TRBV2; D: TRBD2; DNA: TGTGCCAGCAGTGTTAATAGCGGGAGTTTAACCGGGGAGCTGTTTTTT; CDR3: CASSVNSGSLTGELFF
J: TRBJ2-7; size: -; V: TRBV20-1; D: TRBD2; DNA: TGCAGTGCTAGAGATTTTGGGTCTAGCGGCGGAACCTACGAGCAGTACTTC; CDR3: CSARDFGSSGGTYEQYF
J: TRBJ1-1; size: many; V: TRBV28; D: -; DNA: TGTGCAGCAGCGTCGGCTGGGAACACTGAAGCTTTCTTT; CDR3: CAAASAGNTEAFF
J: TRBJ2-1; size: -; V: TRBV4-1; D: -; DNA: TGCGCCAGCACCCAGGGGAATGAGCAGTTCTTC; CDR3: CASTQGNEQFF
J: TRBJ1-1; size: few; V: TRBV11-2; D: -; DNA: TGTGCCAGCAGCCCTCATAAGGGGGGGCATGTGAACACTGAAGCTTTCTTT; CDR3: CASSPHKGGHVNTEAFF
J: TRBJ1-2; size: few; V: TRBV27; D: -; DNA: TGTGCCAGCACGTCTCGGGGATCTGACTATGGCTACACCTTC; CDR3: CASTSRGSDYGYTF
J: TRBJ2-2; size: few; V: TRBV5-1; D: -; DNA: TGCGCCAGCAGCTTGGGACCGGAGGACAACACCGGGGAGCTGTTTTTT; CDR3: CASSLGPEDNTGELFF
J: TRBJ1-1; size: few; V: TRBV7-8; D: TRBD1; DNA: TGTGCCAGCAGCTTAGGGACAGGGGGCGGTAGCACTGAAGCTTTCTTT; CDR3: CASSLGTGGGSTEAFF
J: TRBJ2-7; size: -; V: TRBV7-9; D: -; DNA: TGTGCCAGCAGCTTAGCGGTTGGGCTCCTCTCCTACGAGCAGTACTTC; CDR3: CASSLAVGLLSYEQYF
J: TRBJ2-3; size: many; V: TRBV27; D: TRBD2; DNA: TGTGCCAGCAGTCCACACGGGGGACTAGCGGGAGCCGATACGCAGTATTTT; CDR3: CASSPHGGLAGADTQYF
J: TRBJ2-5; size: many; V: TRBV20-1; D: -; DNA: TGCAGTGCTAGAGGCCAGTACTTC; CDR3: CSARGQYF
J: TRBJ2-7; size: -; V: TRBV20-1; D: -; DNA: TGCAGTGCTAGAGAGGGGGCGGGAGTCGAGCAGTACTTC; CDR3: CSAREGAGVEQYF
J: TRBJ2-3; size: many; V: TRBV7-2; D: TRBD2; DNA: TGTGCCAGCAGCTTAAGTGCGGGGGGCACAGATACGCAGTATTTT; CDR3: CASSLSAGGTDTQYF
J: TRBJ2-5; size: -; V: TRBV18; D: TRBD1; DNA: TGTGCCAGCTCAAACGGGACAGGGAGAGAGACCCAGTACTTC; CDR3: CASSNGTGRETQYF
J: TRBJ1-2; size: -; V: TRBV19; D: -; DNA: TGTGCCAGTACCCACGGTTCTAACTATGGCTACACCTTC; CDR3: CASTHGSNYGYTF
J: TRBJ1-1; size: few; V: TRBV6-2/TRBV6-3; D: TRBD1; DNA: TGTGCCAGCAGGCCGACAGGGGTTTTTCGGAACACTGAAGCTTTCTTT; CDR3: CASRPTGVFRNTEAFF
J: TRBJ2-1; size: many; V: TRBV6-2/TRBV6-3; D: -; DNA: TGTGCCAGCAGTTACTCGATTCGAGGGACTCCAATCTACAATGAGCAGTTCTTC; CDR3: CASSYSIRGTPIYNEQFF
J: TRBJ2-7; size: -; V: TRBV25-1; D: TRBD1; DNA: TGTGCCAGCAGTGAAACAGGGGTGAGGGAGCAGTACTTC; CDR3: CASSETGVREQYF
J: TRBJ2-4; size: many; V: TRBV12-3/TRBV12-4; D: -; DNA: TGTGCCAGCAGAAGAGAGGCCAAAAACATTCAGTACTTC; CDR3: CASRREAKNIQYF
J: TRBJ1-1; size: -; V: TRBV29-1; D: -; DNA: TGCAGCGTGCGGGCGGGAAACACTGAAGCTTTCTTT; CDR3: CSVRAGNTEAFF
J: TRBJ1-1; size: -; V: TRBV19; D: -; DNA: TGTGCCAGTGTCGAGGATGAAGCTTTCTTT; CDR3: CASVEDEAFF
J: TRBJ1-4; size: -; V: TRBV19; D: -; DNA: TGTGCCAGTAGGGGCCTGGCTGAAAAACTGTTTTTT; CDR3: CASRGLAEKLFF
J: TRBJ2-7; size: few; V: TRBV6-6; D: TRBD1; DNA: TGTGCCAGCAGTTACTCACAGGGGGGCGAGCAGTACTTC; CDR3: CASSYSQGGEQYF
J: TRBJ2-7; size: many; V: TRBV28; D: TRBD2; DNA: TGTGCCAGCAGTTGGGGGACTAGCGGGAGCTACGAGCAGTACTTC; CDR3: CASSWGTSGSYEQYF
J: TRBJ2-2; size: few; V: TRBV9; D: -; DNA: TGTGCCAGCAGCGTATCGCCGCTTGCGGGCACCGGGGAGCTGTTTTTT; CDR3: CASSVSPLAGTGELFF